This TCR beta chain originates from a study of T cells in Graves' hyperthyroidism and ophthalmopathy (dated by TCRdb to 2018 to 2020). Looking at the study overall: Peripheral blood was collected at initial diagnosis, before any treatment. To identify TCR V-J signatures that set the groups apart, the researchers used a discovery cohort of 90 to 100 patients, made up of 43 with Graves' ophthalmopathy and 57 with stable Graves' hyperthyroidism. An independent validation cohort of under 20 hyperthyroidism patients and 17 patients who later progressed to ophthalmopathy tested prospective prediction of ophthalmopathy. The 80 to 100 discovery patients were randomly divided into training and test sets at a 7:3 ratio. In addition, the study compared T-cell repertoires in thyroid tissue and in blood from roughly 6 Graves' hyperthyroidism patients. After sampling, hyperthyroidism patients received methimazole starting at 30 mg daily, and ophthalmopathy patients received high-dose intravenous methylprednisolone. The paper reports TCR Vbeta CDR3 sequencing of 130 to 150 peripheral blood samples: some 44 ophthalmopathy, about 75 hyperthyroidism and 17 progressor patients.

General findings and caveats noted by the study authors: No statistical method was used to fix the sample size in advance, and group allocation was not hidden from the investigators. Most expanded thyroid clonotypes (frequency above 0.001) were also found in blood, which suggests that blood repertoires may mirror thyroid immune responses. A model built on a 13 V-J signature distinguished ophthalmopathy from stable hyperthyroidism, reaching about 88% sensitivity and 81.08% specificity in cross-validation and 80%/75% in testing. In validation, the model predicted progression to ophthalmopathy with 65% to 71% sensitivity and about 73% specificity, a median of 6.5 months before onset.

The TCR beta CDR3 regions were amplified from RNA transcripts. The first round of RT-PCR for the TCR CDR3 was performed with the HTBI primer set and the Qiagen OneStep RT-PCR kit. Libraries were constructed in a second round of multiplex PCR, after which size selection and purification were performed. The libraries were sequenced on an Illumina HiSeq2000 using paired-end 100 bp reads. In the paper's pipeline: SOAPnuke was used to process the raw data, removing reads that contained adapters or uncalled bases, had a mean Phred below 15, or lacked an exact match to the constant primer or identifier. COPE v1.2.5 was used to merge the high-quality paired reads, and each unique nucleotide sequence was defined as a clonotype. MiTCR v1.1 was used to align clonotypes to the IMGT TRBV, TRBD and TRBJ reference segments. The analysis was restricted to V-J combinations with a frequency above 0.0001, which together covered roughly 99% of the repertoires. The TCS score was defined as the ratio of F50 (clonal expansion) to E x V (chaos), calculated using BLOSUM62-based TCRdist between CDR3 peptides within each V-J. Welch's t-statistics and random forest reduced several hundred V-J features to 13, which were used in a naive Bayes classifier (R e1071). TCRdb ran its own pipeline on the public reads, namely fastp trimming at Q25 and MiXCR clone calling, and kept in-frame beta chains. Each entry is one CDR3 protein sequence, shown with its most common DNA and genes. These V and J calls rely on TCRdb rather than the paper's analysis. Within this sample are about 200,000 distinct CDR3 sequences, with around 16% of them counted one time only. The ten largest clones represent about 41% of the sample.

This clonotype has just a few counts. The antigen this receptor binds is unknown. No base quality information exists; no much larger clone differs at one position. Graves' hyperthyroidism was defined as stable when no progression to ophthalmopathy occurred over 18 months of follow-up. Hyperthyroidism patients were newly diagnosed, had a disease duration of under 2 months, and were aged 18 to 65 years. Patients with uncontrolled infections, other autoimmune diseases, pregnancy or lactation were excluded. Clinical symptoms, serum thyroxine and TRAb, thyroid ultrasound, and orbital computed tomography formed the basis for the diagnoses. PBMCs were separated from roughly 9.6 ml of fresh peripheral blood using Ficoll-Paque density gradient centrifugation. Total RNA was extracted using Trizol reagent, and RNA quality was assessed on an Agilent 2100 Bioanalyzer. Taken from the germline V gene, the CDR1 and CDR2 loops are SGHRS and YFSETQ. There are 14 amino acids in the CDR3, from cysteine to phenylalanine inclusive. CDR3 DNA is the only sequence kept; it has 42 bases, read in frame from the first base. V is pared back by 0 bases and J by 2 bases, with 8 bases lying between the germline termini.

Sequencing used blood. The chain is assembled from TRBV5-1 and TRBJ2-5, with no reliable assignment of the D segment. This TCR derives from a middle-aged man with Graves' hyperthyroidism. The DNA sequence follows: TGCGCCAGCAGCTTGGGGGCGGCTCAAGAGACCCAGTACTTC. Translated, it reads CASSLGAAQETQYF.